This note documents a single T cell receptor (beta chain) sequence. Its antigen remains unidentified. This CDR3 region has 14 residues. CDR1 and CDR2 from the germline V gene are SEHNR and FQNEAQ (reference sequence). Trimming took 5 bases from V and 4 from J; bases not matched to a gene: 6. Clones were read by immunoSEQ multiplex PCR, and TCRdb kept only the in-frame ones, dropping some. The sample carries 110,000 or so clones, around 90% recorded once. These data come from a study of siplizumab effects on memory and regulatory T cells. Whole-study results and caveats: The study found that mappable alloreactive CD4+ clones averaged about 70% Treg-derived with siplizumab and around 30% in controls.

The TCR was taken from a human donor in good health. This chain connects TRBV7-9 to TRBJ2-7; TRBD2 aligns across 9 bases. Sequenced: Tregs sorted from blood. The chain's CDR3 is CASSPKREDYEQYF. The CDR3 nucleotides are TGTGCCAGCAGCCCAAAGCGGGAGGATTACGAGCAGTACTTC.